This T cell receptor (beta chain) was profiled in a study of blood T cell repertoires in COVID-19. Turning to the study itself: Italy, Spain and the United States were the sources of the convalescent and acute COVID-19 samples. PBMCs, B-cell-depleted T cells, or T cells provided the cDNA or gDNA that made up the material.

Original analysis: By means of reference gene primer amplification, nucleated cell counts were estimated. Data came from immunoSEQ multiplex PCR; TCRdb stores just in-frame clones and leaves some out. That table gives V, J and clone size, and the DNA gave D and trimming. This table holds 90,000 to 150,000 clones, about three quarters found once. CDR1 is SGHTA and CDR2 is FQGNSA in the germline V gene. This CDR3 comprises 15 residues. V dropped 2 bases and J dropped 6 bases, with 15 bases sitting between them. In its sample, this clone was seen once. The material sequenced was peripheral blood. This TCR came from a human donor with acute or convalescent COVID-19. The donor label of this sample is uncertain. The chain is built from TRBV7-2 and TRBJ2-3, with D possibly TRBD1 on 6 matching bases. CDR3 nucleotide sequence: TGTGCCAGCAGCTTACAGGGGTCTTTGGTCGATACGCAGTATTTT. Protein sequence: CASSLQGSLVDTQYF.